The clone carrying this T cell receptor (beta chain) came up once. Its specificity is not known. The data stem from a study of cytomegalovirus exposure and HLA in healthy donors. Points from the study as a whole: Generally TCR sequences proved uncommon, though certain public TCRs appeared in numerous donors. Cytomegalovirus status, reportedly, was diagnosed with high specificity and sensitivity by the classifier.

The donors were part of the validation cohort of 120 subjects. That cohort was separate from the first cohort, which comprised roughly 670 subjects. The data were produced by immunoSEQ multiplex PCR, yet TCRdb's version contains in-frame clones alone and is incomplete. The data hold 300,000 to 400,000 clones, with roughly 86% observed a single time. The sequenced sample was PBMCs. The sequence was collected from a man aged 25-45 years in good health and CMV-seronegative.

CDR3 protein: CASSQDRGEEAYNEQFF. CDR3 nucleotide sequence: TGCGCCAGCAGCCAAGATCGGGGGGAAGAAGCCTACAATGAGCAGTTCTTC. This chain uses TRBV4-3 with TRBJ2-1; 7 bases agree with TRBD2. V was pared by 0 bases and J by 2 bases, with 7 bases of the junction left unmatched. The CDR3 has 17 residues. Looked up from germline, CDR1 is LGHNA and CDR2 is YSLEER.